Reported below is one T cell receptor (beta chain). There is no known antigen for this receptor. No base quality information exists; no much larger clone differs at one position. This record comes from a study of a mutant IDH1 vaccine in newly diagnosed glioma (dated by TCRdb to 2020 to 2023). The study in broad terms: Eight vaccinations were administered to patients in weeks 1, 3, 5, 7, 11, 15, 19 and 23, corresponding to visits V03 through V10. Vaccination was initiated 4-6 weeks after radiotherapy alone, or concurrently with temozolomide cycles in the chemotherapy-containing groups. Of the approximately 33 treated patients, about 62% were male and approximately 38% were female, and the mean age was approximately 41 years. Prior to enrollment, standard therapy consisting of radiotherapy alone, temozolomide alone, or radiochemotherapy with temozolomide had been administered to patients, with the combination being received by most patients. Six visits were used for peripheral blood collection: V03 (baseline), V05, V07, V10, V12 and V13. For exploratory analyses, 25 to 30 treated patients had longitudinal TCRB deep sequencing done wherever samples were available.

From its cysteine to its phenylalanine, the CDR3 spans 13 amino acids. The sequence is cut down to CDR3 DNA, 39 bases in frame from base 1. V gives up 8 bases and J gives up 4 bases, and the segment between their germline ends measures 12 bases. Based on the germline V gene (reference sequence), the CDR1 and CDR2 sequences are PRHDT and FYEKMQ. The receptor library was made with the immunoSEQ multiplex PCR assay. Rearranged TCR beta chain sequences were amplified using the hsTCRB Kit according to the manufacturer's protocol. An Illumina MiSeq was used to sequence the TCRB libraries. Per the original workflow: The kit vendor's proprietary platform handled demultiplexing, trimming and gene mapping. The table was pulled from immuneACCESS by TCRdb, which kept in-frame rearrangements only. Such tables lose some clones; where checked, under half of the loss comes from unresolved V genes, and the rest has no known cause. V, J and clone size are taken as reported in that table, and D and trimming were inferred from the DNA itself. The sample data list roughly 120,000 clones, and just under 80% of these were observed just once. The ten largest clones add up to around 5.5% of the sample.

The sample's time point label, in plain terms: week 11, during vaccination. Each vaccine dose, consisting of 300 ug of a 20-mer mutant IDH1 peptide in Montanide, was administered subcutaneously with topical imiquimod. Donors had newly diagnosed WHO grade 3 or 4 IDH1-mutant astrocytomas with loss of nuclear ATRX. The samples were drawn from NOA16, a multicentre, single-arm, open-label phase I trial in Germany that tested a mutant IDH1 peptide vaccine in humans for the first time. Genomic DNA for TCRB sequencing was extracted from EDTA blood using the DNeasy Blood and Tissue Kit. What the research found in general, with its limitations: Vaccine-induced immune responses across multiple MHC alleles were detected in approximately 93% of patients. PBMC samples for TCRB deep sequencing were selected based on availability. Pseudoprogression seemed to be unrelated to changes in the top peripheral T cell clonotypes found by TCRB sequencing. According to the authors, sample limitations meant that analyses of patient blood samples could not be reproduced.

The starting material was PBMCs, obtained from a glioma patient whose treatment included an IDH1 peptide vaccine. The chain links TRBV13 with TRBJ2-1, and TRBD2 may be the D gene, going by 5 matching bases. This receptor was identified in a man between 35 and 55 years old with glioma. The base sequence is TGTGCCAGCTCTCGGACGGGGTACAATGAGCAGTTCTTC. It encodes CASSRTGYNEQFF.